This T cell receptor (beta chain) derives from a study of control samples from healthy donors and cancer patients. The CDR3 sequence is 12 residues long. Germline V gene data show CDR1 as ENHRY and CDR2 as SYGVKD. Trimming removed 10 bases at V and 4 bases at J, with 13 bases between. Only in-frame clones appear in the TCRdb table, and some are missing; sequencing was by immunoSEQ multiplex PCR. The profile shows about 190,000 clones, 90% to 95% of them singletons. The sample comprised blood. The receptor was isolated from a man younger than 30 in good health. V and J are TRBV10-3 and TRBJ1-2, with a possible D match to TRBD1 (6 bases). CDR3 sequence reads: CATGDTSYGYTF. In DNA form, the CDR3 reads TGTGCCACCGGGGACACATCCTATGGCTACACCTTC.